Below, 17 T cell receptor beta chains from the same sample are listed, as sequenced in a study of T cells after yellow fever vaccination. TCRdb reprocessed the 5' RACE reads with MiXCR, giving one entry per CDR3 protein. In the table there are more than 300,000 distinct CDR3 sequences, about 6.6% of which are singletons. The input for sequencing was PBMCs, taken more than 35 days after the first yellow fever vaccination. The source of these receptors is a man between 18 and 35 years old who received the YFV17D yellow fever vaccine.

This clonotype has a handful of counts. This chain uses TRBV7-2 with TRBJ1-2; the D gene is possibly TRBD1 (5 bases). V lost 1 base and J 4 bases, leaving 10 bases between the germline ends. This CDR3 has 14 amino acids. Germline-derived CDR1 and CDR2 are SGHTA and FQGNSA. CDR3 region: CASSLGGQGYGYTF. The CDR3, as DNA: TGTGCCAGCAGCTTAGGAGGGCAGGGCTATGGCTACACCTTC. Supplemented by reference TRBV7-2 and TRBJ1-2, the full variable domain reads GAGVSQSPSNKVTEKGKDVELRCDPISGHTALYWYRQSLGQGLEFLIYFQGNSAPDKSGLPSDRFSAERTGGSVSTLTIQRTQQEDSAVYLCASSLGGQGYGYTFGSGTRLTVV.

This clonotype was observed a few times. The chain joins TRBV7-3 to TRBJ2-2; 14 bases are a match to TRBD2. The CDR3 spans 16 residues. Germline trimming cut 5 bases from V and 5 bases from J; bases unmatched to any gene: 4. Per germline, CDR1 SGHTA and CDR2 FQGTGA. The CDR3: CASSKGLAGVTGELFF. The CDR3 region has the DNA TGTGCCAGCAGCAAGGGACTAGCGGGGGTTACCGGGGAGCTGTTTTTT.

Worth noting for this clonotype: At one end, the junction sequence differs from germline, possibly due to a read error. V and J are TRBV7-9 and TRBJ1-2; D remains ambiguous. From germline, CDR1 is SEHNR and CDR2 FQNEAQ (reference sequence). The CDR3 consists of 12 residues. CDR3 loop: CASSSGSYGFTF. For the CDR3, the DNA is TGTGCCAGCAGCTCGGGAAGCTATGGCTTCACCTTC.

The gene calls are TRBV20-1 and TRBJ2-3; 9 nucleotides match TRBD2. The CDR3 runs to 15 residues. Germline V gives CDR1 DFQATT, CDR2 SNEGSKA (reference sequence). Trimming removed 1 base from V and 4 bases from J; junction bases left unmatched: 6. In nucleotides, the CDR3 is TGCAGTGCTAGAGTGCCTAGCGGGGTCGCAGATACGCAGTATTTT. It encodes CSARVPSGVADTQYF.

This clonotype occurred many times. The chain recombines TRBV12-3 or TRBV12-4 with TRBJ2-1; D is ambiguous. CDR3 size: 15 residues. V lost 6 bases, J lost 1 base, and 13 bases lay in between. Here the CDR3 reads CASSPDLGSYNEQFF. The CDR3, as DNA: TGTGCCAGCAGCCCGGATTTGGGATCCTACAATGAGCAGTTCTTC.

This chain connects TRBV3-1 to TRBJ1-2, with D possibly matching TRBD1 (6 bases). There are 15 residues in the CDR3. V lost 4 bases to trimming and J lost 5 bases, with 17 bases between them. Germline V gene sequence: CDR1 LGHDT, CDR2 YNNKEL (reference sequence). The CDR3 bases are TGTGCCAGCAGCCCATCCCTAGGGGGGGCATATGGCTACACCTTC. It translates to CASSPSLGGAYGYTF.

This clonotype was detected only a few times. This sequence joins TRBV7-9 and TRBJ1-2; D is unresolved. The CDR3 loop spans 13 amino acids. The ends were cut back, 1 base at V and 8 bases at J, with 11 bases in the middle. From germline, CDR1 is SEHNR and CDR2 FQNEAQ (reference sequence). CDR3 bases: TGTGCCAGCAGCTTAGTCTGGGGAAGAGGCTACACCTTC. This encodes CASSLVWGRGYTF.

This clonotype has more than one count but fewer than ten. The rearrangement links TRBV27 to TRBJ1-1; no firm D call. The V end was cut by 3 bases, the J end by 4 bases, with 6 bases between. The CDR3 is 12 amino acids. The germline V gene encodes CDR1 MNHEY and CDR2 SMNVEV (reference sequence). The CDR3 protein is CASSFLGTEAFF. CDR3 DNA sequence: TGTGCCAGCAGTTTCCTCGGCACTGAAGCTTTCTTT.

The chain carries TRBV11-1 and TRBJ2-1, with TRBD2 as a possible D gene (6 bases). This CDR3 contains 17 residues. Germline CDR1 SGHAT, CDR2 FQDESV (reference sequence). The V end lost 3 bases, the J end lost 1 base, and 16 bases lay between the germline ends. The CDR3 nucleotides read TGTGCCAGCAGCTTCTACCAACGGCGGGATTCCTACAATGAGCAGTTCTTC. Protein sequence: CASSFYQRRDSYNEQFF. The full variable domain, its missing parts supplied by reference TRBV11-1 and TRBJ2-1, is EAEVAQSPRYKITEKSQAVAFWCDPISGHATLYWYRQILGQGPELLVQFQDESVVDDSQLPKDRFSAERLKGVDSTLKIQPAELGDSAMYLCASSFYQRRDSYNEQFFGPGTRLTVL.

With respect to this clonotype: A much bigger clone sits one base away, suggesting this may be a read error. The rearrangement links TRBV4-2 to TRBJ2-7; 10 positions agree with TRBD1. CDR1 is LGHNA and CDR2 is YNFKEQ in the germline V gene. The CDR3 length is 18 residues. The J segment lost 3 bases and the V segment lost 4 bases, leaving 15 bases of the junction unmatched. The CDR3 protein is CASSRFRGTGAQVYEQYF. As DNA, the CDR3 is TGTGCCAGCAGCCGATTCCGTGGGACAGGGGCCCAGGTCTACGAGCAGTACTTC.

The CDR3 region is CASSVFEDSGYTF. The CDR3 DNA reads as TGTGCCAGTAGTGTTTTCGAAGACAGTGGCTACACCTTC. The V gene is TRBV19, the J gene TRBJ1-2; D is perhaps TRBD1 (5 bases). From germline, CDR1 is LNHDA and CDR2 SQIVND (reference sequence). This CDR3 is built from 13 residues. The V end was cut by 5 bases, the J end by 7 bases, with 14 bases between.

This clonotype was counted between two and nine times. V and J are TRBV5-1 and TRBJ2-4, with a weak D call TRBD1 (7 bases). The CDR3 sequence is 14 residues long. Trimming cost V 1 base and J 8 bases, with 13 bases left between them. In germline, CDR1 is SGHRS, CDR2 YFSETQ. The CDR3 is CASSLTGEVDIQYF. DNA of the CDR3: TGCGCCAGCAGCTTGACAGGGGAGGTTGACATTCAGTACTTC.

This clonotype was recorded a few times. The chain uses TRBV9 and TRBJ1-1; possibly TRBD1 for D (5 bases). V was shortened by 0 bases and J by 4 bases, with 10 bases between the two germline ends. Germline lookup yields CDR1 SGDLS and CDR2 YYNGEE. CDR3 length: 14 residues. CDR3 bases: TGTGCCAGCAGCGTAGAACTCGGGGGCACTGAAGCTTTCTTT. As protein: CASSVELGGTEAFF.

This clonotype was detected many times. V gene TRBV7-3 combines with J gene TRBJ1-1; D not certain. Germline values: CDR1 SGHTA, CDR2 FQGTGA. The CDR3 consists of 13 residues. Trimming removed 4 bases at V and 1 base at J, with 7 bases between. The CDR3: CASSSRGNTEAFF. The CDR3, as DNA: TGTGCCAGCAGCTCACGAGGGAACACTGAAGCTTTCTTT.

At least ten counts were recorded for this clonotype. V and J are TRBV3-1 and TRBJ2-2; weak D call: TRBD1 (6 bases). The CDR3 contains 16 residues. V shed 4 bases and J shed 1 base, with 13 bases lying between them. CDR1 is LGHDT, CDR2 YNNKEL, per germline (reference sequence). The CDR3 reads CASSLLWGQNTGELFF. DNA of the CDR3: TGTGCCAGCAGCCTCCTGTGGGGACAGAACACCGGGGAGCTGTTTTTT.

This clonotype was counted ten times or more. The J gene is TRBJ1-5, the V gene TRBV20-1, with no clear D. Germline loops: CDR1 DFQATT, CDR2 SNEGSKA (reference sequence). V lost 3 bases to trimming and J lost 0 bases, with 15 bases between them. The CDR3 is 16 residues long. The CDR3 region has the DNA TGCAGTGCTAGTCAGGTCCGGAGGTATAGCAATCAGCCCCAGCATTTT. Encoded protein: CSASQVRRYSNQPQHF.

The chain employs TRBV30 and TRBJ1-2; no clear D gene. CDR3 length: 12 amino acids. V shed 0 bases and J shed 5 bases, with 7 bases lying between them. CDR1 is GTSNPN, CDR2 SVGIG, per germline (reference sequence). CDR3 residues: CAWSVDSYGYTF. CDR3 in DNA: TGTGCCTGGAGTGTAGACTCTTATGGCTACACCTTC.